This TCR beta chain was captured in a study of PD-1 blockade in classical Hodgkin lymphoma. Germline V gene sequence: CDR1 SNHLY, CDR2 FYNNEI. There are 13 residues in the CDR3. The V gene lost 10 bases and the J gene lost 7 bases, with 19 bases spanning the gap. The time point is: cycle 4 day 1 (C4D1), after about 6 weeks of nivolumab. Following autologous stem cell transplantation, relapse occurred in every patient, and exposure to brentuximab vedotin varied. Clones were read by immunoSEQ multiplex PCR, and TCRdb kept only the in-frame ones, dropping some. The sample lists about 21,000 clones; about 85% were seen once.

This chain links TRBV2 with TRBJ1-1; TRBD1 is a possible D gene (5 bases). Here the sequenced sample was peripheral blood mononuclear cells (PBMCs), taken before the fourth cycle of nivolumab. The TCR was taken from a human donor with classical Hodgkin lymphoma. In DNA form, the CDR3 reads TGTGCCATCTACAGGCAAGTTGTGGGTGAAGCTTTCTTT. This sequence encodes CAIYRQVVGEAFF.